The source of this T cell receptor beta chain is a study of cytomegalovirus exposure and HLA in healthy donors. This PCR relied on a set of 60 Vbeta primers and 13 Jbeta primers. Sequencing was performed with immunoSEQ multiplex PCR; in TCRdb, only in-frame clones are kept and a portion is missing. The table lists approximately 160,000 clones, around 78% of them singletons, with about 1% in the top ten. Trimming removed 5 bases from V and 7 bases from J; junction bases left unmatched: 9. Germline CDR1 and CDR2: SGHRS and YFSETQ. CDR3 length: 15 amino acids. This clonotype was obtained from a woman aged 40 to 50 in good health and CMV-seronegative. This rearrangement joins TRBV5-1 to TRBJ2-1; 10 bases match TRBD2. Source material: PBMCs. The CDR3 DNA sequence: TGCGCCAGCAGAGAGCGGGAGGGCCCGGAAAATGAGCAGTTCTTC. It translates to CASREREGPENEQFF.